This passage covers 28 T cell receptor beta chains from one sample sequenced in a study of blood T cell repertoires in COVID-19. Clones were read by immunoSEQ multiplex PCR, and TCRdb kept only the in-frame ones, dropping some. The sample shows a few hundred thousand clones, about 88% of them seen only once. Sequenced: PBMCs or T cells enriched from blood (not recorded which). These receptor sequences come from a woman under 30 who had been exposed to COVID-19.

This rearrangement joins TRBV5-1 to TRBJ1-1, with 11 bases that match TRBD1. Trimming cost V 3 bases and J 3 bases; bases outside gene matches: 1. The V gene's germline CDR1 is SGHRS and CDR2 YFSETQ. The CDR3 length is 14 residues. CDR3 bases: TGCGCCAGCAGCTGGGACAGGGGGTACACTGAAGCTTTCTTT. It specifies CASSWDRGYTEAFF.

The chain uses TRBV5-4 and TRBJ1-3, with 7 positions matching TRBD1. The CDR3 is made up of 15 amino acids. Germline assignment: CDR1 SGHNT and CDR2 YYREEE (reference sequence). V shed 4 bases and J 0 bases; nucleotides not matched to a gene: 4. The CDR3 DNA reads as TGTGCCAGCAGCGGGACAGTGGACTCTGGAAACACCATATATTTT. Residues: CASSGTVDSGNTIYF.

Here the CDR3 reads CASSYSGQPNQPQHF. CDR3 DNA: TGTGCCAGCAGTTACTCTGGACAGCCCAATCAGCCCCAGCATTTT. The J gene is TRBJ1-5, the V gene TRBV6-5; tentative D call: TRBD1 (6 bases). There are 15 residues in the CDR3. The germline gives CDR1 MNHEY, CDR2 SVGAGI. V dropped 0 bases and J dropped 3 bases, with 9 bases sitting between them.

The chain links TRBV7-9 to TRBJ2-2; 9 bases match TRBD1. Looked up from germline, CDR1 is SEHNR and CDR2 is FQNEAQ (reference sequence). V shed 4 bases and J 8 bases; nucleotides not matched to a gene: 5. The CDR3 covers 14 residues. The CDR3 DNA sequence: TGTGCCAGCAGCTCACCGGGACAGGGAGGGGAGCTGTTTTTT. Protein product: CASSSPGQGGELFF. The variable domain in full, completed from reference TRBV7-9 and TRBJ2-2, reads DTGVSQNPRHKITKRGQNVTFRCDPISEHNRLYWYRQTLGQGPEFLTYFQNEAQLEKSRLLSDRFSAERPKGSFSTLEIQRTEQGDSAMYLCASSSPGQGGELFFGEGSRLTVL.

The rearrangement links TRBV13 to TRBJ1-5, with 8 bases matching TRBD1. The V and J ends lost 5 bases and 6 bases, in that order; junction bases with no gene match: 3. Germline assignment: CDR1 PRHDT and CDR2 FYEKMQ (reference sequence). CDR3 length: 13 amino acids. CDR3: CASSIDRGQPQHF. In DNA form, the CDR3 reads TGTGCCAGCAGCATAGACAGGGGTCAGCCCCAGCATTTT.

The CDR3 nucleotides are TGTGCCACCGGGCAGGGGCAAGAGACCCAGTACTTC. Translating it yields CATGQGQETQYF. The chain is built from TRBV24-1 and TRBJ2-5; tentatively, D is TRBD1 (6 bases). V was shortened by 9 bases and J by 2 bases, with 9 bases between the two germline ends. The CDR3 contains 12 residues. The germline V gene encodes CDR1 KGHDR and CDR2 SFDVKD.

The V gene is TRBV7-8, the J gene TRBJ2-5; TRBD2 matches 13 bases. Germline V gene lookup returns CDR1 SGHVS and CDR2 FQNEAQ. With V trimmed by 2 bases and J by 5 bases, 8 bases remained unmatched. The CDR3 is 17 residues long. CDR3 DNA: TGTGCCAGCAGCTTACGACTAGCGGGAGGATCGGGGGAGACCCAGTACTTC. Protein sequence: CASSLRLAGGSGETQYF.

The V gene is TRBV24-1, the J gene TRBJ2-3, with 10 bases fitting TRBD2. J gave up 5 bases and V 9 bases, and 4 bases lay outside the gene matches. CDR1 KGHDR and CDR2 SFDVKD come from the germline V gene. The CDR3 extends over 13 amino acids. The CDR3 sequence is CATEREGRDTQYF. CDR3 DNA sequence: TGTGCCACCGAGCGGGAGGGCCGAGATACGCAGTATTTT.

A remark on this clone: The same CDR3 also results from other DNA sequences found in this sample. V usage is TRBV11-1 and J usage is TRBJ1-1; TRBD1 is a possible D gene (5 bases). The CDR3 extends over 12 amino acids. V was cut by 6 bases and J by 11 bases, with 16 bases left in between. Looked up from germline, CDR1 is SGHAT and CDR2 is FQDESV (reference sequence). The CDR3 nucleotides are TGTGCCAGCAGAGGGACTGCCTCGACCGCTTTCTTT. Its translation: CASRGTASTAFF.

The chain employs TRBV7-3 and TRBJ1-2; D may be TRBD1 (6 bases). This CDR3 region has 13 residues. From germline, CDR1 is SGHTA and CDR2 FQGTGA. The ends were cut back, 8 bases at V and 0 bases at J, with 10 bases in the middle. The chain's CDR3 is CASGEGANYGYTF. In DNA, the CDR3 is TGTGCCAGCGGGGAGGGGGCTAACTATGGCTACACCTTC.

The chain has TRBV28 and TRBJ2-3; the match to TRBD2 covers 12 bases. This CDR3 comprises 16 residues. Germline V gives CDR1 MDHEN, CDR2 SYDVKM. Trimming at V came to 7 bases and at J to 4 bases, leaving 9 bases not matched to a gene. This chain's CDR3 is CASIPTSGGLSDTQYF. The CDR3 DNA follows: TGTGCCAGCATCCCGACTAGCGGGGGTTTGTCAGATACGCAGTATTTT. Combining the CDR3 with reference TRBV28 and TRBJ2-3 gives the whole variable domain DVKVTQSSRYLVKRTGEKVFLECVQDMDHENMFWYRQDPGLGLRLIYFSYDVKMKEKGDIPEGYSVSREKKERFSLILESASTNQTSMYLCASIPTSGGLSDTQYFGPGTRLTVL.

The chain is built from TRBV9 and TRBJ2-1; 7 positions agree with TRBD2. Germline trimming cut 3 bases from V and 10 bases from J; bases unmatched to any gene: 4. The CDR3 covers 12 residues. Germline CDR1 is SGDLS and CDR2 is YYNGEE. CDR3 residues: CASSAGLPEQFF. In DNA form, the CDR3 reads TGTGCCAGCAGCGCGGGACTACCCGAGCAGTTCTTC. The full variable domain, with the rest looked up from reference TRBV9 and TRBJ2-1, is DSGVTQTPKHLITATGQRVTLRCSPRSGDLSVYWYQQSLDQGLQFLIQYYNGEERAKGNILERFSAQQFPDLHSELNLSSLELGDSALYFCASSAGLPEQFFGPGTRLTVL.

The chain links TRBV11-2 to TRBJ2-2; maybe TRBD2 (6 bases). Germline CDR1 SGHAT, CDR2 FQNNGV. The CDR3 covers 14 residues. V lost 10 bases to trimming and J lost 4 bases, with 16 bases between them. DNA of the CDR3: TGTGCCACCCGAGGGACTCCCGCCACCGGGGAGCTGTTTTTT. Protein sequence: CATRGTPATGELFF.

J is TRBJ1-5 and V is TRBV6-5; TRBD1 aligns across 9 bases. Germline V gene lookup returns CDR1 MNHEY and CDR2 SVGAGI. Unmatched junction bases numbered 3, after V lost 7 bases and J lost 5 bases. This CDR3 spans 13 amino acids. The CDR3 DNA reads as TGTGCCAGCACGTGGGACAGGGATCAGCCCCAGCATTTT. Protein: CASTWDRDQPQHF.

J is TRBJ1-1 and V is TRBV28; 7 nucleotides align to TRBD1. CDR3 size: 14 residues. The germline V gene encodes CDR1 MDHEN and CDR2 SYDVKM. Unmatched junction bases numbered 4, after V lost 6 bases and J lost 0 bases. In DNA form, the CDR3 reads TGTGCCAGCAGCCAGACAGGGTTGAACACTGAAGCTTTCTTT. Residues: CASSQTGLNTEAFF.

CDR3 residues: CASSLGTHSNQPQHF. The CDR3 DNA follows: TGTGCCAGCAGTTTGGGGACACATAGCAATCAGCCCCAGCATTTT. V usage is TRBV28 and J usage is TRBJ1-5; D may be TRBD1 (6 bases). The CDR3 is 15 residues long. Between the trimmed V and J ends, which lost 3 bases and 0 bases, there was a span of 9 bases. CDR1 is MDHEN, CDR2 SYDVKM, per germline.

The J gene is TRBJ1-1, the V gene TRBV27; D is ambiguous. The germline gives CDR1 MNHEY, CDR2 SMNVEV (reference sequence). Trimming took off 6 bases at V and 1 base at J, with 9 bases between the two ends. The CDR3 consists of 13 residues. CDR3 amino acids: CASRPGGNTEAFF. In nucleotides, the CDR3 is TGTGCCAGCAGGCCGGGAGGGAACACTGAAGCTTTCTTT.

The rearrangement uses TRBV28 and TRBJ2-1, with D hard to call. With 1 base removed from V and 6 bases from J, the gap between germline ends came to 13 bases. This CDR3 contains 15 residues. Germline V gene sequence: CDR1 MDHEN, CDR2 SYDVKM. For the CDR3, the DNA is TGTGCCAGCAGTTTATTGGGCCAGGTAATCAATGAGCAGTTCTTC. Protein: CASSLLGQVINEQFF.

The CDR3 DNA reads TGTGCCAGCTTGCCTGGGGGCGGGAGGGCCCTCGAGCAGTACTTC. Protein sequence: CASLPGGGRALEQYF. The chain links TRBV6-5 to TRBJ2-7, with 9 bases that match TRBD2. Germline V CDR1 and CDR2: MNHEY, SVGAGI. The CDR3 is 15 residues long. V dropped 8 bases and J dropped 6; count of bases not matched to a gene: 14.

This chain connects TRBV18 to TRBJ2-1, with 8 positions matching TRBD1. Germline V gives CDR1 KGHSH, CDR2 LQKENI. There are 14 residues in the CDR3. J gave up 8 bases and V 3 bases, and 6 bases lay outside the gene matches. Here the CDR3 reads CASSPTAGGDEQFF. Here the CDR3 DNA reads TGTGCCAGCTCACCGACGGCAGGGGGCGATGAGCAGTTCTTC.

This clone was recorded only once. V usage is TRBV9 and J usage is TRBJ2-2; 12 positions match TRBD2. The CDR3 covers 16 residues. Germline-derived CDR1 and CDR2 are SGDLS and YYNGEE. After removal of 0 bases from V and 5 bases from J, the junction contained 2 bases not matched to a gene. The CDR3 spells CASSVAGTSGTGELFF. Written as DNA, the CDR3 is TGTGCCAGCAGCGTAGCCGGGACTAGCGGGACCGGGGAGCTGTTTTTT.

This chain uses TRBV30 with TRBJ1-6, with D hard to call. The CDR3 has 15 amino acids. Germline CDR1 GTSNPN, CDR2 SVGIG (reference sequence). V lost 2 bases and J lost 5, with 13 bases in between. CDR3 DNA: TGTGCCTGGAGTTGGTTTGTAAGAGATAATTCACCCCTCCACTTT. Translated, it gives CAWSWFVRDNSPLHF.

This chain uses TRBV9 with TRBJ2-1; tentative D call: TRBD2 (6 bases). Trimming took 2 bases from V and 9 from J, leaving 21 bases between them. Germline CDR1 and CDR2: SGDLS and YYNGEE. The CDR3 extends over 16 amino acids. The CDR3 is CASSVHLSGNGGEQFF. CDR3 sequence (DNA): TGTGCCAGCAGCGTGCATCTCTCGGGCAACGGGGGTGAGCAGTTCTTC. Variable domain in full (rest from reference TRBV9 and TRBJ2-1): DSGVTQTPKHLITATGQRVTLRCSPRSGDLSVYWYQQSLDQGLQFLIQYYNGEERAKGNILERFSAQQFPDLHSELNLSSLELGDSALYFCASSVHLSGNGGEQFFGPGTRLTVL.

CDR3 nucleotides: TGCGCCAGCAGAGACTCGACTAGCGGGGGAAGGGAGCAGTACTTC. Protein sequence: CASRDSTSGGREQYF. The V gene is TRBV5-1, the J gene TRBJ2-7, with 12 nucleotides matching TRBD2. The CDR3 is 15 residues long. J was trimmed by 7 bases and V by 5 bases; bases with no gene match: 10. Germline V CDR1 and CDR2: SGHRS, YFSETQ.

The gene calls are TRBV29-1 and TRBJ1-4; D gene unclear. The CDR3 has 15 residues. CDR1 SQVTM and CDR2 ANQGSEA come from the germline V gene. The V gene lost 4 bases and the J gene lost 0 bases, with 12 bases spanning the gap. CDR3 region: CSVVELLATNEKLFF. Written as DNA, the CDR3 is TGCAGCGTTGTGGAGCTATTAGCAACTAATGAAAAACTGTTTTTT.

In this sample, this clone turned up once. The chain recombines TRBV11-2 with TRBJ1-1; unclear D gene. The length of the CDR3 is 12 residues. V was cut by 5 bases and J by 4 bases, with 8 bases left in between. The germline V gene has CDR1 SGHAT and CDR2 FQNNGV. The CDR3 here is CASSPVSTEAFF. CDR3 DNA: TGTGCCAGCAGCCCTGTCTCCACTGAAGCTTTCTTT.

The V gene is TRBV4-1, the J gene TRBJ2-7, with D unclear. The CDR3 spans 15 residues. V lost 0 bases to trimming and J lost 3 bases, with 12 bases between them. Germline CDR1 and CDR2: MGHRA and YSYEKL. The CDR3 coding sequence is TGCGCCAGCAGCCAAGATCGTCAAACATTCTACGAGCAGTACTTC. It specifies CASSQDRQTFYEQYF.

The genes are TRBV5-6 and TRBJ2-7; tentative D call: TRBD1 (6 bases). V was cut by 4 bases and J by 0 bases, with 11 bases left in between. This CDR3 has 14 amino acids. Germline V gene data show CDR1 as SGHDT and CDR2 as YYEEEE. The CDR3 DNA sequence: TGTGCCAGCAGCCTCCAGGGGAGCTCCTACGAGCAGTACTTC. Protein sequence: CASSLQGSSYEQYF.